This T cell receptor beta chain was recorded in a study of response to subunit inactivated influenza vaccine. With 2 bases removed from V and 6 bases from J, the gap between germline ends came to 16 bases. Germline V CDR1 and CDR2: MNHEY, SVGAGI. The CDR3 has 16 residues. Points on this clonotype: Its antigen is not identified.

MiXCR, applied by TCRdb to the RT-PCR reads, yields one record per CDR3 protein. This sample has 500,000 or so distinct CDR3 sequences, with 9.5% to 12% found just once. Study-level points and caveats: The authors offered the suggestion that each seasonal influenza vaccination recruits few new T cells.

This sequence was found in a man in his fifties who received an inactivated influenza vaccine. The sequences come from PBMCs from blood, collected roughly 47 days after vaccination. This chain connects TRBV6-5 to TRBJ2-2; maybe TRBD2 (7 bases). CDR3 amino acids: CASSYGGGRGSGELFF. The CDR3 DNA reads TGTGCCAGCAGTTACGGGGGCGGGAGAGGTTCCGGGGAGCTGTTTTTT.